The entry below describes one T cell receptor beta chain. The antigen is not known. It was with 60 Vbeta and 13 Jbeta primers that the PCR ran. TCRdb keeps only in-frame clones here, not all; method: immunoSEQ multiplex PCR. The profile covers approximately 190,000 clones, with about four fifths appearing a single time and 12% to 15% taken by the ten largest. This specimen comes from a study of cytomegalovirus exposure and HLA in healthy donors. Germline V gene data show CDR1 as SQVTM and CDR2 as ANQGSEA. Trimming removed 7 bases from V and 6 bases from J; junction bases left unmatched: 6. The CDR3 extends over 12 amino acids. Study-wide results and limits: Despite most TCR sequences being rare, some public TCRs occurred in many donors.

What was sequenced was PBMCs. The V gene is TRBV29-1, the J gene TRBJ2-1; 7 bases line up with TRBD1. The sequence came from a woman aged 25 to 45 in good health and CMV-seropositive. The CDR3 region has the DNA TGCAGCGCCCTAGGGGGCAGCAATGAGCAGTTCTTC. Translated: CSALGGSNEQFF.